Shown below are 26 T cell receptor beta chains from a single sample sequenced in a study of T-cell memory formation after mild COVID-19. One entry per CDR3 protein, called by TCRdb with MiXCR from the 5' RACE reads. The data hold fewer than 90,000 distinct CDR3 sequences, with approximately 14% observed a single time. The sample consisted of PBMCs or a T cell subset sorted from them (not recorded which). Receptors were obtained from an adult woman who had mild COVID-19 (a few samples of this study predate the infection). Cell type and time point are not known.

This clonotype was seen ten or more times. The chain uses TRBV7-9 and TRBJ2-7; 8 positions match TRBD1. CDR3 length equals 14 residues. Looked up from germline, CDR1 is SEHNR and CDR2 is FQNEAQ (reference sequence). J gave up 2 bases and V 5 bases, and 5 bases lay outside the gene matches. In DNA form, the CDR3 reads TGTGCCAGCAGCAGCCGGGACAGGACCTACGAGCAGTACTTC. As protein: CASSSRDRTYEQYF.

The chain employs TRBV7-8 and TRBJ2-1; TRBD1 might be the D (6 bases). The length of the CDR3 is 16 residues. V lost 6 bases, J lost 3 bases, and 18 bases lay in between. Germline loops: CDR1 SGHVS, CDR2 FQNEAQ. The CDR3 bases are TGTGCCAGCAGTAACTCGCCCGGGACACTCTACAATGAGCAGTTCTTC. It specifies CASSNSPGTLYNEQFF.

This chain links TRBV24-1 with TRBJ2-5; 8 nucleotides align to TRBD1. This CDR3 is 17 amino acids long. CDR1 and CDR2 (germline): KGHDR, SFDVKD. The J segment lost 5 bases and the V segment lost 9 bases, leaving 19 bases of the junction unmatched. CDR3 sequence reads: CATFNPERTGSKETQYF. The CDR3 DNA is TGTGCCACCTTCAATCCCGAGCGGACAGGGAGCAAGGAGACCCAGTACTTC.

The chain couples TRBV10-3 to TRBJ2-1, with D possibly matching TRBD2 (6 bases). The CDR3 is made up of 15 amino acids. CDR1 ENHRY and CDR2 SYGVKD come from the germline V gene. The ends were cut back, 6 bases at V and 3 bases at J, with 15 bases in the middle. CDR3 in amino acids: CAISGRERGYNEQFF. CDR3 coding DNA: TGTGCCATCAGCGGACGGGAGAGAGGCTACAATGAGCAGTTCTTC.

A few counts support this clonotype. The chain carries TRBV6-2 or TRBV6-3 and TRBJ2-6, with D possibly being TRBD1 (6 bases). The CDR3 runs 18 residues. V was trimmed by 2 bases and J by 0 bases, leaving 14 bases between them. Germline values: CDR1 MNHEY, CDR2 SVGEGT. The CDR3 here is CASSYSSPGASGANVLTF. The CDR3 nucleotides are TGTGCCAGCAGTTACAGTTCCCCAGGGGCCTCTGGGGCCAACGTCCTGACTTTC.

This clonotype has more than one count but fewer than ten. V is TRBV29-1 and J is TRBJ2-1; a possible D gene is TRBD2 (6 bases). The V end lost 3 bases, the J end lost 7 bases, and 16 bases lay between the germline ends. The CDR3 is made up of 14 amino acids. Germline loops: CDR1 SQVTM, CDR2 ANQGSEA. The CDR3 loop reads CSVDISGVWNEQFF. DNA of the CDR3: TGCAGCGTTGATATTTCGGGAGTATGGAATGAGCAGTTCTTC.

The chain recombines TRBV15 with TRBJ2-5, with TRBD1 matching 7 bases. Germline-derived CDR1 and CDR2 are LNHNV and YYDKDF (reference sequence). The CDR3 covers 16 residues. V trimming: 5 bases; J trimming: 5 bases; junction bases outside the gene matches: 14. The CDR3 spells CATSEWDSGWVETQYF. CDR3 nucleotides: TGTGCCACCAGCGAATGGGACAGCGGATGGGTGGAGACCCAGTACTTC.

The J gene is TRBJ1-2, the V gene TRBV5-1; D call uncertain. The V end lost 0 bases, the J end lost 2 bases, and 5 bases lay between the germline ends. The CDR3 loop spans 13 amino acids. Per germline, CDR1 SGHRS and CDR2 YFSETQ. CDR3 amino acids: CASSLGTNYGYTF. The CDR3 nucleotides are TGCGCCAGCAGCTTGGGTACCAACTATGGCTACACCTTC.

The rearrangement links TRBV5-6 to TRBJ2-5, with a possible D match to TRBD2 (5 bases). Germline CDR1 and CDR2: SGHDT and YYEEEE. Trimming cost V 4 bases and J 2 bases, with 6 bases left between them. The CDR3 totals 12 residues. This CDR3 is CASSEGQETQYF. The CDR3, as DNA: TGTGCCAGCAGCGAGGGACAAGAGACCCAGTACTTC.

This clonotype was seen more than once but under ten times. The chain has TRBV24-1 and TRBJ2-3, with D perhaps matching TRBD1 (6 bases). Trimming cost V 6 bases and J 2 bases, with 20 bases left between them. Germline CDR1 and CDR2: KGHDR and SFDVKD. The CDR3 extends over 17 amino acids. The chain's CDR3 is CATSREGSDSTTDTQYF. The CDR3 DNA is TGTGCCACCAGTCGGGAAGGTTCGGACAGCACCACAGATACGCAGTATTTT.

For the CDR3, the DNA is TGCAGCGTTGAAGGCCCGGGACTAGCATCTCCCGAGCAGTACTTC. Protein: CSVEGPGLASPEQYF. The J gene is TRBJ2-7, the V gene TRBV29-1; 9 bases are shared with TRBD2. Germline V gene data show CDR1 as SQVTM and CDR2 as ANQGSEA. CDR3 length: 15 residues. V lost 1 base and J lost 6; bases outside the gene matches: 10.

This clonotype has only a few counts. The chain joins TRBV7-6 to TRBJ2-3; TRBD2 aligns across 8 bases. After removal of 5 bases from V and 5 bases from J, the junction contained 0 bases not matched to a gene. Germline CDR1 reads SGHVS; CDR2 reads FNYEAQ. The CDR3 totals 12 residues. The CDR3 spells CASSREGDTQYF. The CDR3 bases are TGTGCCAGCAGCCGGGAGGGAGATACGCAGTATTTT.

The rearrangement links TRBV11-2 to TRBJ2-3; possibly TRBD2 for D (6 bases). The ends were cut back, 2 bases at V and 1 base at J, with 7 bases in the middle. Germline CDR1 is SGHAT and CDR2 is FQNNGV. The CDR3 is 14 residues long. The DNA of the CDR3 is TGTGCCAGCAGCTTACAGCGGGGCACAGATACGCAGTATTTT. Translation gives CASSLQRGTDTQYF.

There are a few counts of this clonotype. The CDR3 reads CASSQDPGAKNIQYF. CDR3 DNA sequence: TGCGCCAGCAGCCAAGATCCAGGGGCCAAAAACATTCAGTACTTC. This chain connects TRBV4-3 to TRBJ2-4, with D tentatively TRBD1 (5 bases). V lost 0 bases and J 1 base, leaving 7 bases between the germline ends. Germline values: CDR1 LGHNA, CDR2 YSLEER. CDR3 length equals 15 residues.

The chain is built from TRBV9 and TRBJ1-1; D is perhaps TRBD1 (6 bases). This CDR3 spans 16 amino acids. V lost 0 bases and J lost 1, with 13 bases in between. Germline V CDR1 and CDR2: SGDLS, YYNGEE. CDR3: CASSVGAGQWNTEAFF. As DNA, the CDR3 is TGTGCCAGCAGCGTAGGAGCCGGACAGTGGAACACTGAAGCTTTCTTT.

This clonotype was detected a few times. The J gene is TRBJ2-7, the V gene TRBV20-1; D possibly corresponds to TRBD1 (5 bases). V was cut by 5 bases and J by 6 bases, with 11 bases left in between. Per germline, CDR1 DFQATT and CDR2 SNEGSKA (reference sequence). This CDR3 has 11 residues. CDR3 amino acids: CSALDRFEQYF. DNA for the CDR3: TGCAGTGCTTTAGACAGATTCGAGCAGTACTTC.

The sample holds a few counts of this clonotype. The V call is TRBV24-1, the J call TRBJ2-2; a weak D match, TRBD1 (7 bases). CDR1 and CDR2 (germline): KGHDR, SFDVKD. The V gene lost 5 bases and the J gene lost 3 bases, with 12 bases spanning the gap. CDR3 size: 15 residues. CDR3 amino acids: CATSVTGEDTGELFF. In nucleotides, the CDR3 is TGTGCCACCAGTGTAACAGGGGAGGACACCGGGGAGCTGTTTTTT.

This clonotype was seen repeatedly, ten times or more. This chain links TRBV7-8 with TRBJ2-1; D gene uncertain. CDR1 is SGHVS, CDR2 FQNEAQ, per germline. The V end was cut by 4 bases, the J end by 6 bases, with 7 bases between. The CDR3 runs 12 residues. The CDR3 coding sequence is TGTGCCAGCAGCTCCCACACCAATGAGCAGTTCTTC. Translation gives CASSSHTNEQFF.

This clonotype was detected only a few times. This chain joins TRBV7-6 and TRBJ2-1; D could derive from TRBD1 or TRBD2 (6 bases each). V lost 6 bases and J lost 0, with 15 bases in between. CDR1 and CDR2 from the germline V gene are SGHVS and FNYEAQ. This CDR3 has 16 residues. As DNA, the CDR3 is TGTGCCAGCAGTAAAGGGGGGACGAGCTCCTACAATGAGCAGTTCTTC. Protein product: CASSKGGTSSYNEQFF.

Many counts were recorded for this clonotype. V and J are TRBV4-2 and TRBJ2-5; D is unresolved. V lost 1 base and J lost 5, with 2 bases in between. This CDR3 contains 11 residues. The germline gives CDR1 LGHNA, CDR2 YNFKEQ. The CDR3 DNA sequence: TGTGCCAGCAGCCAAGCGGAGACCCAGTACTTC. It specifies CASSQAETQYF.

This clonotype has just a few counts. The V gene is TRBV28, the J gene TRBJ2-1; D ambiguous. The CDR3 has 12 amino acids. Germline V lookup: CDR1 MDHEN, CDR2 SYDVKM. V shed 3 bases and J shed 8 bases, with 8 bases lying between them. CDR3 region: CASSFPSYEQFF. The CDR3 DNA reads TGTGCCAGCAGTTTTCCTAGTTATGAGCAGTTCTTC.

This clonotype was seen a few times. The V and J genes are TRBV20-1 and TRBJ2-7; tentative D call: TRBD2 (5 bases). This CDR3 has 16 residues. The V gene's germline CDR1 is DFQATT and CDR2 SNEGSKA (reference sequence). Deletions cut 3 bases from V and 0 bases from J, with 18 bases between. CDR3 residues: CSARAPAGRDSYEQYF. The CDR3 DNA follows: TGCAGTGCTAGGGCCCCGGCAGGCCGGGACTCCTACGAGCAGTACTTC.

This clonotype was seen only a few times. The chain couples TRBV19 to TRBJ2-7; D perhaps matches TRBD1 (5 bases). V shed 5 bases and J shed 4 bases, with 9 bases lying between them. CDR1 and CDR2 from the germline V gene are LNHDA and SQIVND (reference sequence). The CDR3 extends over 12 amino acids. The CDR3 sequence: CASSDSSYEQYF. CDR3 DNA: TGTGCCAGTAGTGACAGTTCGTACGAGCAGTACTTC.

This clonotype has a count of ten or more. V and J are TRBV20-1 and TRBJ2-2; 7 bases line up with TRBD2. The CDR3 length is 15 residues. The germline V gene encodes CDR1 DFQATT and CDR2 SNEGSKA (reference sequence). Trimming took 3 bases from V and 7 from J; bases not matched to a gene: 11. The CDR3 sequence is CSASGRENSVGELFF. DNA for the CDR3: TGCAGTGCTAGTGGGCGGGAGAACTCGGTCGGGGAGCTGTTTTTT.

This clonotype was recorded a few times. The chain is built from TRBV7-9 and TRBJ2-7, with a possible D match to TRBD1 (5 bases). Germline V gene data show CDR1 as SEHNR and CDR2 as FQNEAQ (reference sequence). Trimming shortened V by 0 bases and J by 0 bases, and 9 bases separated the two germline ends. The CDR3 sequence is 15 residues long. The CDR3 region has the DNA TGTGCCAGCAGCTTAGCGCAGGACAACTCCTACGAGCAGTACTTC. This codes for CASSLAQDNSYEQYF.

This sequence joins TRBV27 and TRBJ2-5, with no clear D. The germline CDR1 and CDR2 sequences are MNHEY and SMNVEV (reference sequence). The ends were cut back, 10 bases at V and 5 bases at J, with 14 bases in the middle. This CDR3 has 12 residues. The CDR3 sequence: CATPGVRETQYF. The DNA for the CDR3 is TGTGCCACCCCCGGAGTACGGGAGACCCAGTACTTC.